The text below deals with one T cell receptor (beta chain). This CDR3 contains 16 residues. V lost 4 bases to trimming and J lost 0 bases; unmatched junction nucleotides: 5. Germline V lookup: CDR1 KGHSH, CDR2 LQKENI. The source of the sample is a study of blood T cell repertoires in COVID-19. Clones were sequenced by immunoSEQ multiplex PCR, and TCRdb holds only the in-frame ones, with some missing. The sample carries 130,000 to 150,000 clones, about 80% recorded once. This clonotype originated in a man in his forties or fifties who had recovered from COVID-19. Material: PBMCs or T cells enriched from blood (not recorded which). V gene TRBV18 combines with J gene TRBJ2-2; 7 bases map to TRBD1. CDR3 bases: TGTGCCAGCTCACGCTGGGACAGCGCGAACACCGGGGAGCTGTTTTTT. Translation: CASSRWDSANTGELFF.